This is a list of T cell receptor beta chains from one sample in a study of neoadjuvant anti-PD-1 for oral cavity cancer. The assay was immunoSEQ multiplex PCR, and TCRdb's table has in-frame clones only and misses some. The sample consists of some 70,000 clones, around 83% of them appearing once. The sample here was PBMCs, taken after nivolumab (anti-PD-1) treatment. Every receptor here comes from a person aged 35-80 years with oral cavity squamous cell carcinoma. The CDR3 runs from the conserved cysteine through the conserved F or W. A D gene is named only where the DNA matches it firmly. The size entry is marked missing in some rows and otherwise reads once, few, many or a size class.

V gene: TRBV9; clone size: .; J gene: TRBJ2-5; D gene: TRBD2; CDR3 protein: CASTPGGGKQETQYF; CDR3 DNA: TGTGCCAGCACCCCGGGAGGGGGGAAACAGGAGACCCAGTACTTC
V gene: TRBV5-5; clone size: .; J gene: TRBJ1-5; D gene: TRBD1; CDR3 protein: CASSLQTGKNQPQHF; CDR3 DNA: TGTGCCAGCAGCTTGCAGACAGGGAAGAATCAGCCCCAGCATTTT
V gene: TRBV6-5; clone size: .; J gene: TRBJ2-7; D gene: .; CDR3 protein: CASSSDSYEQYF; CDR3 DNA: TGTGCCAGCAGTTCGGACAGCTACGAGCAGTACTTC
V gene: TRBV12-1; clone size: .; J gene: TRBJ1-5; D gene: .; CDR3 protein: CASSLDRDNQPQHF; CDR3 DNA: TGTGCCAGCAGCTTGGACAGGGATAATCAGCCCCAGCATTTT
V gene: TRBV6-1; clone size: .; J gene: TRBJ2-2; D gene: .; CDR3 protein: CASSEFAVQNTGELFF; CDR3 DNA: TGTGCCAGCAGTGAATTCGCGGTACAGAACACCGGGGAGCTGTTTTTT
V gene: TRBV10-3; clone size: .; J gene: TRBJ2-1; D gene: .; CDR3 protein: CANRDQNNEQFF; CDR3 DNA: TGTGCCAACCGCGATCAAAACAATGAGCAGTTCTTC
V gene: TRBV6-6; clone size: .; J gene: TRBJ1-2; D gene: .; CDR3 protein: CASSRGTGIGYGYTF; CDR3 DNA: TGTGCCAGCAGTCGAGGAACAGGGATCGGCTATGGCTACACCTTC
V gene: TRBV21-1; clone size: .; J gene: TRBJ2-7; D gene: .; CDR3 protein: CASRGWDSHEQYF; CDR3 DNA: TGTGCCAGCAGAGGTTGGGACAGCCACGAGCAGTACTTC
V gene: TRBV18; clone size: .; J gene: TRBJ1-5; D gene: TRBD1; CDR3 protein: CASSPQGADWNQPQHF; CDR3 DNA: TGTGCCAGCTCACCACAGGGGGCGGATTGGAATCAGCCCCAGCATTTT
V gene: TRBV19; clone size: .; J gene: TRBJ1-4; D gene: .; CDR3 protein: CASSTQGGGEKLFF; CDR3 DNA: TGTGCCAGTAGTACCCAGGGAGGAGGAGAAAAACTGTTTTTT
V gene: TRBV18; clone size: .; J gene: TRBJ2-7; D gene: .; CDR3 protein: CASSPSLYEQYF; CDR3 DNA: TGTGCCAGCTCACCTTCCCTCTACGAGCAGTACTTC
V gene: TRBV19; clone size: few; J gene: TRBJ2-1; D gene: TRBD2; CDR3 protein: CASGRADEQFF; CDR3 DNA: TGTGCGAGCGGGAGGGCCGATGAGCAGTTCTTC
V gene: TRBV6-5; clone size: few; J gene: TRBJ2-6; D gene: .; CDR3 protein: CASRTTGPGANVLTF; CDR3 DNA: TGTGCCAGCAGGACCACAGGGCCCGGGGCCAACGTCCTGACTTTC
V gene: TRBV27; clone size: once; J gene: TRBJ2-3; D gene: .; CDR3 protein: CASSLIPRTATDTQYF; CDR3 DNA: TGTGCCAGCAGTTTAATCCCCCGGACAGCCACGGATACGCAGTATTTT
V gene: TRBV30; clone size: once; J gene: TRBJ1-1; D gene: TRBD1; CDR3 protein: CAWRPGGSWTEAFF; CDR3 DNA: TGTGCCTGGAGGCCAGGGGGCTCGTGGACTGAAGCTTTCTTT
V gene: TRBV10-3; clone size: .; J gene: TRBJ2-1; D gene: .; CDR3 protein: CAISEKSTSEQFF; CDR3 DNA: TGTGCCATCAGTGAGAAGTCGACATCTGAGCAGTTCTTC
V gene: TRBV9; clone size: .; J gene: TRBJ1-1; D gene: TRBD1; CDR3 protein: CASSDRDAANTEAFF; CDR3 DNA: TGTGCCAGCAGTGACAGGGATGCAGCGAACACTGAAGCTTTCTTT
V gene: TRBV10-1; clone size: .; J gene: TRBJ1-1; D gene: TRBD1; CDR3 protein: CASSDPGQTQAFF; CDR3 DNA: TGCGCCAGCAGTGACCCGGGACAGACTCAAGCTTTCTTT